This T cell receptor beta chain was found in a study of vaccination and CD4 T cells after COVID-19. The sample's treatment: approximately 11-day PBMC culture with coronavirus spike peptide pools or control peptides (ViraFEST assay). Turning to this clonotype: What it recognizes is unknown.

Germline V gene lookup returns CDR1 MNHNS and CDR2 SASEGT. V dropped 2 bases and J dropped 7 bases, with 16 bases sitting between them. The CDR3 sequence is 15 residues long. Sequenced with the Oncomine TCR Beta short-read assay was DNA taken from cultured CD4+ T cells. TCRdb recomputed calls from the PCR reads with MiXCR, one row per CDR3 protein. The repertoire includes about 4,800 distinct CDR3 sequences, roughly a fifth of them detected once, and about a fifth sits in the top ten. The sequenced material came from CD4+ T cells from blood, cultured in vitro. The clonotype comes from a human donor who had recovered from COVID-19. The chain recombines TRBV6-1 with TRBJ2-3, with D uncertain. The CDR3: CASSEMGQGLYTQYF. CDR3 coding DNA: TGTGCCAGCAGTGAAATGGGTCAAGGCTTGTATACGCAGTATTTT.